This entry features one T cell receptor (beta chain) sequence. The antigen is undetermined. Trimming left V 7 bases short and J 0 bases short, with 13 bases between. Germline V gives CDR1 DFQATT, CDR2 SNEGSKA (reference sequence). This CDR3 region has 14 residues. This sample is drawn from a study of blood T cells in healthy people across ages. The second PCR ran about 6 to 12 cycles with a sample-barcoded 5' primer and J-beta primers. The authors tagged each cDNA molecule using a template-switch adaptor with 12 random nucleotides. Every sample produced at least 3 million CDR3-containing paired-end reads. MiXCR, applied by TCRdb to the 5' RACE reads, yields one record per CDR3 protein. The table lists fewer than 900,000 distinct CDR3 sequences, 43% of them singletons. Study-level results: The CMV status of each donor remained undetermined, and this could have confounded shifts in expanded clonotypes. Naive T cell percentage and TCR beta diversity correlated strongly.

The receptor's source is a woman between 55 and 75 years old in good health. The chain joins TRBV20-1 to TRBJ2-1; TRBD2 might be the D (5 bases). Sequencing used blood. CDR3 sequence (DNA): TGCAGTGGGGAACTAGTCAGCTCCTACAATGAGCAGTTCTTC. This encodes CSGELVSSYNEQFF.